The 22 T cell receptor beta chains below come from one sample, sequenced in a study of beta chain features in type 1 diabetes. The sequenced template was cDNA made from the entire isolated RNA. Clones were read by immunoSEQ multiplex PCR, and TCRdb kept only the in-frame ones, dropping some. The sample lists a few hundred thousand clones, about 30% occurring once. The specimen sequenced was central memory CD4+ T cells from blood. The receptors stem from a man aged 30 to 45 in good health.

The V call is TRBV2, the J call TRBJ2-7; TRBD1 aligns across 10 bases. J gave up 0 bases and V 7 bases, and 12 bases lay outside the gene matches. There are 17 residues in the CDR3. The germline CDR1 and CDR2 sequences are SNHLY and FYNNEI. The CDR3 DNA sequence: TGTGCCAGCACGTGGGGGACAGGGGCTCCTAGCTCCTACGAGCAGTACTTC. Translating it yields CASTWGTGAPSSYEQYF.

The rearrangement joins TRBV7-2 to TRBJ2-3, with D maybe TRBD2 (5 bases). V was clipped by 6 bases and J by 4 bases, with 8 bases between them. Per the germline V gene, CDR1 is SGHTA and CDR2 is FQGNSA. CDR3 length: 12 residues. CDR3 region: CASSQRSDTQYF. The CDR3 DNA sequence: TGTGCCAGCAGTCAGCGGTCAGATACGCAGTATTTT.

V is TRBV29-1 and J is TRBJ2-1; tentatively, D is TRBD1 (6 bases). The germline V gene encodes CDR1 SQVTM and CDR2 ANQGSEA. V was trimmed by 6 bases and J by 2 bases, leaving 14 bases between them. The CDR3 length is 14 residues. The CDR3 region is CSVETGQPYNEQFF. In nucleotides, the CDR3 is TGCAGCGTGGAAACAGGGCAACCCTACAATGAGCAGTTCTTC.

This clone was seen repeatedly, ten times or more. The chain employs TRBV7-9 and TRBJ1-3; no firm D call. V shed 5 bases and J shed 2 bases, with 10 bases lying between them. There are 14 residues in the CDR3. Germline V gene data show CDR1 as SEHNR and CDR2 as FQNEAQ (reference sequence). The CDR3 loop reads CASSPATTGNTIYF. The CDR3 nucleotides read TGTGCCAGCAGCCCAGCAACCACTGGAAACACCATATATTTT.

This clone was found a few times. The genes are TRBV7-2 and TRBJ2-7, with 7 bases matching TRBD1. The germline CDR1 and CDR2 sequences are SGHTA and FQGNSA. This CDR3 comprises 14 residues. Trimming cost V 5 bases and J 2 bases; bases outside gene matches: 6. CDR3 loop: CASSPRRGPYEQYF. CDR3 nucleotides: TGTGCCAGCAGCCCCCGTAGGGGGCCCTACGAGCAGTACTTC.

V gene TRBV7-9 combines with J gene TRBJ1-2; weak D call: TRBD1 (6 bases). CDR1 and CDR2 (germline): SEHNR, FQNEAQ (reference sequence). V lost 6 bases and J lost 4, with 15 bases in between. This CDR3 contains 14 residues. The CDR3 nucleotides are TGTGCCAGCAGTATCGGGGGCGAGAGCTATGGCTACACCTTC. Its protein product is CASSIGGESYGYTF.

There are a few counts of this clone. This rearrangement joins TRBV27 to TRBJ2-5, with 12 positions matching TRBD2. The junction had 11 bases not matched to a gene; V was cut back by 4 bases and J by 5 bases. This CDR3 contains 17 residues. Germline V lookup: CDR1 MNHEY, CDR2 SMNVEV (reference sequence). In DNA, the CDR3 is TGTGCCAGCAGTTCGACTAGCGGGAGAATTTCTAGGGAGACCCAGTACTTC. It specifies CASSSTSGRISRETQYF.

This clone appeared a few times. This chain links TRBV7-2 with TRBJ2-7; 9 bases map to TRBD1. The V gene's germline CDR1 is SGHTA and CDR2 FQGNSA. Losses at the gene ends were 0 bases for V and 2 bases for J; bases not matched to a gene: 5. The CDR3 totals 16 residues. CDR3 in DNA: TGTGCCAGCAGCTTAGCGACCGGGACAGGGACCTACGAGCAGTACTTC. Translation: CASSLATGTGTYEQYF.

This clone was seen only a few times. The chain carries TRBV6-5 and TRBJ2-7, with 7 bases matching TRBD1. Germline CDR1 reads MNHEY; CDR2 reads SVGAGI. Trimming took 6 bases from V and 2 from J; bases not matched to a gene: 4. The CDR3 covers 13 residues. CDR3: CASSPQGPYEQYF. The CDR3 coding sequence is TGTGCCAGCAGCCCACAGGGGCCCTACGAGCAGTACTTC.

The rearrangement joins TRBV2 to TRBJ2-7, with 7 nucleotides matching TRBD1. Unmatched junction bases numbered 11, after V lost 7 bases and J lost 2 bases. Germline V gives CDR1 SNHLY, CDR2 FYNNEI. The CDR3 runs to 15 residues. In DNA, the CDR3 is TGTGCCAGCACCGACGCACAGGGGAAGGCCTACGAGCAGTACTTC. Protein product: CASTDAQGKAYEQYF.

V is TRBV29-1 and J is TRBJ1-2, with D unresolved. CDR1 is SQVTM, CDR2 ANQGSEA, per germline. The V gene lost 6 bases and the J gene lost 4 bases, with 9 bases spanning the gap. The CDR3 sequence is 11 residues long. In nucleotides, the CDR3 is TGCAGCGTCCCGCCTTCCTATGGCTACACCTTC. It encodes CSVPPSYGYTF. The variable domain in full, with the rest retrieved from reference TRBV29-1 and TRBJ1-2, is SAVISQKPSRDICQRGTSLTIQCQVDSQVTMMFWYRQQPGQSLTLIATANQGSEATYESGFVIDKFPISRPNLTFSTLTVSNMSPEDSSIYLCSVPPSYGYTFGSGTRLTVV.

This clone was seen a few times. This chain links TRBV5-4 with TRBJ2-5; TRBD1 might be the D (5 bases). This CDR3 contains 14 residues. Germline assignment: CDR1 SGHNT and CDR2 YYREEE (reference sequence). With 0 bases removed from V and 5 bases from J, the gap between germline ends came to 11 bases. In DNA form, the CDR3 reads TGTGCCAGCAGCTTGGGACAGCTTTTGGAGACCCAGTACTTC. As protein: CASSLGQLLETQYF.

The chain combines TRBV5-1 with TRBJ2-5, with D possibly TRBD1 on 6 matching bases. Trimming took 4 bases from V and 5 from J, leaving 15 bases between them. CDR1 is SGHRS and CDR2 is YFSETQ in the germline V gene. The CDR3 is 14 residues long. Here the CDR3 DNA reads TGCGCCAGCAGCAATATGGACAGTAAGGAGACCCAGTACTTC. It is translated as CASSNMDSKETQYF.

The V and J genes are TRBV7-9 and TRBJ1-1; a weak D match, TRBD1 (5 bases). Germline-derived CDR1 and CDR2 are SEHNR and FQNEAQ (reference sequence). The ends were cut back, 4 bases at V and 5 bases at J, with 11 bases in the middle. This CDR3 has 13 residues. CDR3 bases: TGTGCCAGCAGCTCCCAGGGTGGGACTGAAGCTTTCTTT. Translating it yields CASSSQGGTEAFF. Using reference TRBV7-9 and TRBJ1-1 for the parts outside the CDR3, the full variable domain is DTGVSQNPRHKITKRGQNVTFRCDPISEHNRLYWYRQTLGQGPEFLTYFQNEAQLEKSRLLSDRFSAERPKGSFSTLEIQRTEQGDSAMYLCASSSQGGTEAFFGQGTRLTVV.

This rearrangement joins TRBV30 to TRBJ1-4, with D maybe TRBD1 (6 bases). V lost 2 bases, J lost 7 bases, and 14 bases lay in between. The V gene's germline CDR1 is GTSNPN and CDR2 SVGIG (reference sequence). This CDR3 has 14 amino acids. Here the CDR3 DNA reads TGTGCCTGGAGTATTGGGGGGCGAGGTGAAAAACTGTTTTTT. Amino acid sequence: CAWSIGGRGEKLFF.

J is TRBJ1-5 and V is TRBV30; D perhaps matches TRBD1 (6 bases). From germline, CDR1 is GTSNPN and CDR2 SVGIG (reference sequence). Trimming stripped 2 bases from V and 4 bases from J, with 12 bases between. The CDR3 consists of 14 residues. CDR3 DNA sequence: TGTGCCTGGAGTAGGGGGACACCAAATCAGCCCCAGCATTTT. Translation: CAWSRGTPNQPQHF.

The V gene is TRBV30, the J gene TRBJ2-7; D assignment may be TRBD1 or TRBD2 (6 bases each). Germline assignment: CDR1 GTSNPN and CDR2 SVGIG (reference sequence). Trimming shortened V by 8 bases and J by 3 bases, and 23 bases separated the two germline ends. The CDR3 is 15 amino acids. Written as DNA, the CDR3 is TGTGCCACGCTTAAGGGGGGTGCCCCCATCTACGAGCAGTACTTC. Protein: CATLKGGAPIYEQYF.

The chain uses TRBV7-9 and TRBJ1-1; the D is unclear. CDR1 is SEHNR and CDR2 is FQNEAQ in the germline V gene (reference sequence). The germline V and J ends were trimmed by 1 base and 8 bases, with 11 bases remaining between them. This CDR3 has 13 residues. Here the CDR3 DNA reads TGTGCCAGCAGCTTAGACGGCGGCAGCGAAGCTTTCTTT. Protein: CASSLDGGSEAFF.

The J gene is TRBJ2-3, the V gene TRBV7-2; 11 bases map to TRBD2. CDR1 SGHTA and CDR2 FQGNSA come from the germline V gene. This CDR3 region has 15 residues. J lost 5 bases, V lost 0 bases, and 1 base had no gene match. The CDR3 DNA follows: TGTGCCAGCAGCTTAGCAGGGACTAGCGGAGATACGCAGTATTTT. Encoded protein: CASSLAGTSGDTQYF. Full variable domain (outside the CDR3, taken from reference TRBV7-2 and TRBJ2-3): GAGVSQSPSNKVTEKGKDVELRCDPISGHTALYWYRQSLGQGLEFLIYFQGNSAPDKSGLPSDRFSAERTGGSVSTLTIQRTQQEDSAVYLCASSLAGTSGDTQYFGPGTRLTVL.

J is TRBJ2-3 and V is TRBV9; D uncertain. Deletions cut 0 bases from V and 4 bases from J, with 9 bases between. Germline CDR1 reads SGDLS; CDR2 reads YYNGEE. CDR3 length: 14 amino acids. This chain's CDR3 is CASSVGASADTQYF. In DNA form, the CDR3 reads TGTGCCAGCAGCGTAGGGGCGTCGGCAGATACGCAGTATTTT.

This chain joins TRBV5-1 and TRBJ2-6; weak D call: TRBD1 (6 bases). CDR3 length: 16 residues. With 4 bases removed from V and 2 bases from J, the gap between germline ends came to 13 bases. Germline CDR1 SGHRS, CDR2 YFSETQ. CDR3 sequence reads: CASSRLGGTGANVLTF. The CDR3 bases are TGCGCCAGCAGCCGTTTAGGGGGAACTGGGGCCAACGTCCTGACTTTC. Full variable domain (rest looked up from reference TRBV5-1 and TRBJ2-6): KAGVTQTPRYLIKTRGQQVTLSCSPISGHRSVSWYQQTPGQGLQFLFEYFSETQRNKGNFPGRFSGRQFSNSRSEMNVSTLELGDSALYLCASSRLGGTGANVLTFGAGSRLTVL.

This clone was recorded a few times. The chain recombines TRBV10-3 with TRBJ2-2; D uncertain. The CDR3 is made up of 16 amino acids. The V gene lost 6 bases and the J gene lost 0 bases, with 14 bases spanning the gap. Germline V gene lookup returns CDR1 ENHRY and CDR2 SYGVKD. The CDR3 DNA sequence: TGTGCCATCAGCGTAAAGCGACCCGCGAACACCGGGGAGCTGTTTTTT. Protein product: CAISVKRPANTGELFF.